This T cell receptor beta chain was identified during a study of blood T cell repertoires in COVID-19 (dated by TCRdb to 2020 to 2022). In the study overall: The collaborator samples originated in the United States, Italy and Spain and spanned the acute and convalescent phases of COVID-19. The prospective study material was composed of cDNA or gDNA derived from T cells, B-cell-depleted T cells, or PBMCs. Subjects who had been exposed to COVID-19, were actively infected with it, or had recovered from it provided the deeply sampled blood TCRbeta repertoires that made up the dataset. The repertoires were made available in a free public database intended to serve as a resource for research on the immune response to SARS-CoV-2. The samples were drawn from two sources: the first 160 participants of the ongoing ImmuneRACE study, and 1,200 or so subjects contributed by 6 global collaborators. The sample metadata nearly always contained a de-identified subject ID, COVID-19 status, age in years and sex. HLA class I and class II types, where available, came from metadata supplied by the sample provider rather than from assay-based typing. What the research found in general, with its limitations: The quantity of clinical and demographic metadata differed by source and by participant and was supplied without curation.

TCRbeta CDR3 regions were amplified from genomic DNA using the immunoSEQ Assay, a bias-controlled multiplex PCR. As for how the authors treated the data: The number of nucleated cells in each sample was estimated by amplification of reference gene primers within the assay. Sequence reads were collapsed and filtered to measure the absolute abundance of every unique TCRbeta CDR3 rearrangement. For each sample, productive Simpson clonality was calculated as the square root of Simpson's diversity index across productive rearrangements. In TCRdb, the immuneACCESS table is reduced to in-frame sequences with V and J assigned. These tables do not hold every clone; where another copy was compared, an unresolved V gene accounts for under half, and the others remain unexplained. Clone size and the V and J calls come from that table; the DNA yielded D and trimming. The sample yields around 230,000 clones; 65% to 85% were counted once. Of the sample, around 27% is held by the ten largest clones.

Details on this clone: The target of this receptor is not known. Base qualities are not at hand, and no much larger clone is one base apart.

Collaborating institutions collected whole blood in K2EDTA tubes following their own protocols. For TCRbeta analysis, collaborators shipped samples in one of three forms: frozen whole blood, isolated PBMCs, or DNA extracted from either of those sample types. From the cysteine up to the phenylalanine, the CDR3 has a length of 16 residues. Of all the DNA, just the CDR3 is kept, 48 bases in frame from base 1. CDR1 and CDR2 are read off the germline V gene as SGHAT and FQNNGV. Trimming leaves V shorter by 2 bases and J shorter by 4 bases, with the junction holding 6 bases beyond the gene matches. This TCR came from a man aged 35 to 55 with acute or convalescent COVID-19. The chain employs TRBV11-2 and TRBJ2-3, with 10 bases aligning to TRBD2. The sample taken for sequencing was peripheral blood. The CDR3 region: CASSLRAAGGPDTQYF. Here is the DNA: TGTGCCAGCAGCTTAAGGGCAGCGGGAGGGCCAGATACGCAGTATTTT.